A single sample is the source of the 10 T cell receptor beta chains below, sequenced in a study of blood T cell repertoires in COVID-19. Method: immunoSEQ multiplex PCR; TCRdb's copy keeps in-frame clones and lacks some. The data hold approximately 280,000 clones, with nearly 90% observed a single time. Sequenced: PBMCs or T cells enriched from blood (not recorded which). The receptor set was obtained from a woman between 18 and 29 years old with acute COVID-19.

The CDR3 DNA reads as TGTGCCAGCAGCTTACCGGGACAGTATATAGAGACCCAGTACTTC. This translates into CASSLPGQYIETQYF. The V and J genes are TRBV7-8 and TRBJ2-5, with 7 bases lining up with TRBD1. The germline gives CDR1 SGHVS, CDR2 FQNEAQ. The V gene end was trimmed by 2 bases and the J gene end by 4 bases; junction bases not matched to a gene: 7. This CDR3 is 15 amino acids long.

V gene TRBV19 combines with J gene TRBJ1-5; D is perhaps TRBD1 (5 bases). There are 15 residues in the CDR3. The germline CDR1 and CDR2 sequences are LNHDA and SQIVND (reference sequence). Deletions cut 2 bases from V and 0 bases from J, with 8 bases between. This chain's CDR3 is CASSITGYSNQPQHF. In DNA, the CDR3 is TGTGCCAGTAGTATAACAGGTTATAGCAATCAGCCCCAGCATTTT. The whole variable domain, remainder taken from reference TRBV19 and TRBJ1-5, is DGGITQSPKYLFRKEGQNVTLSCEQNLNHDAMYWYRQDPGQGLRLIYYSQIVNDFQKGDIAEGYSVSREKKESFPLTVTSAQKNPTAFYLCASSITGYSNQPQHFGDGTRLSIL.

CDR3 region: CASSLGGGDEQFF. DNA of the CDR3: TGCGCCAGCAGCTTGGGAGGGGGCGATGAGCAGTTCTTC. The chain links TRBV5-1 to TRBJ2-1; 7 bases line up with TRBD1. This CDR3 is 13 amino acids long. Germline values: CDR1 SGHRS, CDR2 YFSETQ. V trimming: 0 bases; J trimming: 8 bases; junction bases outside the gene matches: 2. Filled out from reference TRBV5-1 and TRBJ2-1, the complete variable domain reads KAGVTQTPRYLIKTRGQQVTLSCSPISGHRSVSWYQQTPGQGLQFLFEYFSETQRNKGNFPGRFSGRQFSNSRSEMNVSTLELGDSALYLCASSLGGGDEQFFGPGTRLTVL.

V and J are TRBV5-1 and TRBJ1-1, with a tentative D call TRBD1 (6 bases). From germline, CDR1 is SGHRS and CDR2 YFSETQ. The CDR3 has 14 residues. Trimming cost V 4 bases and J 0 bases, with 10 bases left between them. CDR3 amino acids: CASSLTGLNTEAFF. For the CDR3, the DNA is TGCGCCAGCAGCCTGACAGGTTTGAACACTGAAGCTTTCTTT.

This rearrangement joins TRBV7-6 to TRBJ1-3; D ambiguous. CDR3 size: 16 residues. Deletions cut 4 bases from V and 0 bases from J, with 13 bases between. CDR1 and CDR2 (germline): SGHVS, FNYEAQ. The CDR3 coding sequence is TGTGCCAGCAGCTCTAATCGGTACTCCTCTGGAAACACCATATATTTT. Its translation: CASSSNRYSSGNTIYF.

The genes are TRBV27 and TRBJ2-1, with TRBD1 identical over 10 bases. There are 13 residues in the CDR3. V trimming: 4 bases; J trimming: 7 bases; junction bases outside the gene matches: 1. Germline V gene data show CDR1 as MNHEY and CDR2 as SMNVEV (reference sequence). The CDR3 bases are TGTGCCAGCAGTTGGGACAGGGGTAATGAGCAGTTCTTC. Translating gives CASSWDRGNEQFF.

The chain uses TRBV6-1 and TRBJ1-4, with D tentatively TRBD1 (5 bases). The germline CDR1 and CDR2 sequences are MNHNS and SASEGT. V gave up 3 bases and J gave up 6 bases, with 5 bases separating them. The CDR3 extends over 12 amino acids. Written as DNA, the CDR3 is TGTGCCAGCAGTGACAGGGATGAAAAACTGTTTTTT. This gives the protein CASSDRDEKLFF.

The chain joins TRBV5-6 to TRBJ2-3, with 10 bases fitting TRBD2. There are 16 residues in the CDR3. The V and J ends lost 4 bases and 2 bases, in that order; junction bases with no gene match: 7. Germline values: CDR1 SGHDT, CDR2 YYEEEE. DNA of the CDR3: TGTGCCAGCAGCGCCGGGACTAGCGACATCACAGATACGCAGTATTTT. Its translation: CASSAGTSDITDTQYF.

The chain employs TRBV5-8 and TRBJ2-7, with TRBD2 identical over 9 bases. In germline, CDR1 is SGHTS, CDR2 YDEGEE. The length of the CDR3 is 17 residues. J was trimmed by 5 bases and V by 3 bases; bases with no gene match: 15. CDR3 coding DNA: TGTGCCAGCAGCTCCTGGTTTCGTGGTAGCGGGAGCGACGAGCAGTACTTC. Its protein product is CASSSWFRGSGSDEQYF.

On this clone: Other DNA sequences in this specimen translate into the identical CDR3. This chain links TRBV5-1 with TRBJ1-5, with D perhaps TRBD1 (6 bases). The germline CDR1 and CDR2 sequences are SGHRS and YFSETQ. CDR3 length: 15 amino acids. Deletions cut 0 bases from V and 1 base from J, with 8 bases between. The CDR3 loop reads CASSLGDRSNQPQHF. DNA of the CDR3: TGCGCCAGCAGCTTGGGTGACAGGAGCAATCAGCCCCAGCATTTT.